The sequence of this TCR beta chain was determined in a study of OX40 agonist ivuxolimab in advanced cancers. Background on the study: Averaging about 60 years in age, with a range of about 23 to 79, the cohort was approximately 83% male. Broader study findings: Among expanded peripheral T cells, antigen specificity went undetermined.

The V gene end was trimmed by 2 bases and the J gene end by 5 bases; junction bases not matched to a gene: 7. Germline loops: CDR1 MGHRA, CDR2 YSYEKL. This CDR3 has 15 amino acids. The protocol was immunoSEQ multiplex PCR, while the TCRdb copy is restricted to in-frame clones and leaves out a portion. The repertoire consists of about 50,000 clones, with approximately 90% occurring once and the leading ten covering around 5.6%. In the case of this clone: Its specificity is unknown.

The chain recombines TRBV4-1 with TRBJ2-5; 8 bases align to TRBD2. The sequenced sample was CD4+ or CD8+ T cells sorted from blood, obtained in a trial of the OX40 agonist ivuxolimab. This TCR was recovered from an adult with an advanced solid tumor such as melanoma, head and neck, liver or kidney cancer. The CDR3 DNA sequence: TGCGCCAGCAGCCAAACTAGCGGCAATACGGAGACCCAGTACTTC. As protein: CASSQTSGNTETQYF.